Listed below are T cell receptor beta chains from one sample, sequenced in a study of blood T cell repertoires in COVID-19. The data were produced by immunoSEQ multiplex PCR, yet TCRdb's version contains in-frame clones alone and is incomplete. The table lists fewer than 400,000 clones, roughly 89% of them singletons. The specimen was PBMCs or T cells enriched from blood (not recorded which). Receptors originate from a woman in her forties or fifties who had recovered from COVID-19. CDR3s include the opening cysteine and the closing phenylalanine or tryptophan. D genes are given only for firm matches. Clone size is not always given. Where it is, it says once, few, many or a class for expanded clones.

V,D,size,J,CDR3,DNA
TRBV3-1/TRBV3-2,NA,once,TRBJ1-6,CASSQEVPVMSYNSPLHF,TGTGCCAGCAGCCAAGAGGTCCCGGTTATGTCCTATAATTCACCCCTCCACTTT
TRBV5-6,TRBD1,NA,TRBJ1-2,CASSWWGTVVAGGYTF,TGTGCCAGCAGCTGGTGGGGGACAGTTGTGGCGGGAGGCTACACCTTC
TRBV20-1,NA,NA,TRBJ1-2,CSARESGYTF,TGCAGTGCTAGAGAGAGTGGCTACACCTTC
TRBV27,TRBD2,NA,TRBJ2-7,CASRRVGLGINEQYF,TGTGCCAGCCGAAGAGTTGGACTAGGGATAAACGAGCAGTACTTC
TRBV4-1,NA,many,TRBJ1-4,CASSQLTTNEKLFF,TGCGCCAGCAGCCAACTTACAACTAATGAAAAACTGTTTTTT
TRBV7-2,NA,NA,TRBJ1-6,CASSPGLQGLAYNSPLHF,TGTGCCAGCAGCCCGGGTTTACAGGGTCTGGCCTATAATTCACCCCTCCACTTT
TRBV4-1,TRBD2,NA,TRBJ2-2,CASSELAGGSTGELFF,TGCGCCAGCAGCGAACTAGCGGGGGGCAGCACCGGGGAGCTGTTTTTT
TRBV7-2,NA,NA,TRBJ2-3,CASTRGGSWGTDTQYF,TGTGCCAGCACTAGGGGTGGCTCCTGGGGCACAGATACGCAGTATTTT
TRBV2,TRBD1,NA,TRBJ1-2,CASSEIDRGGGYTF,TGTGCCAGCAGTGAAATAGACAGGGGAGGAGGCTACACCTTC
TRBV28,NA,NA,TRBJ1-5,CASSRGGPQHF,TGTGCCAGCAGCCGCGGTGGGCCCCAGCATTTT
TRBV7-8,NA,NA,TRBJ2-7,CASSSPPYEQYF,TGTGCCAGCAGCTCCCCCCCTTACGAGCAGTACTTC
TRBV7-8,TRBD1,NA,TRBJ1-2,CASSSGQGGGYTF,TGTGCCAGCAGCTCGGGACAGGGAGGTGGCTACACCTTC
TRBV9,NA,NA,TRBJ2-3,CASSLTGTDTQYF,TGTGCCAGCAGCTTAACAGGGACAGATACGCAGTATTTT
TRBV29-1,TRBD1,NA,TRBJ1-3,CSVEGQGRSGNTIYF,TGCAGCGTTGAAGGACAGGGCCGTTCTGGAAACACCATATATTTT
TRBV6-5,NA,NA,TRBJ2-7,CASGQRLSYEQYF,TGTGCCAGCGGACAGCGACTCTCCTACGAGCAGTACTTC
TRBV27,TRBD1,NA,TRBJ1-2,CASTPYRGRGDGYTF,TGTGCCAGCACACCCTACAGGGGGCGGGGGGATGGCTACACCTTC
TRBV5-1,NA,once,TRBJ1-2,CASSLPQPRGNNYGYTF,TGCGCCAGCAGCTTGCCACAGCCCCGGGGTAACAACTATGGCTACACCTTC
TRBV7-2,NA,NA,TRBJ2-7,CASSLEHSSYEQYF,TGTGCCAGCAGCTTAGAACACAGCTCCTACGAGCAGTACTTC
TRBV2,TRBD1,few,TRBJ1-2,CASSERGTGGGLGYTF,TGTGCCAGCAGTGAAAGGGGCACAGGGGGCGGATTGGGCTACACCTTC
TRBV6-5,NA,NA,TRBJ2-2,CASSYRTGELFF,TGTGCCAGCAGTTATCGGACCGGGGAGCTGTTTTTT
TRBV6-5,NA,once,TRBJ2-2,CASQWGNTGELFF,TGTGCCAGCCAGTGGGGCAACACCGGGGAGCTGTTTTTT
TRBV9,NA,NA,TRBJ1-1,CASSVGGDTEAFF,TGTGCCAGCAGCGTAGGGGGGGACACTGAAGCTTTCTTT